This entry describes one TCR beta chain. This entry is derived from a study of blood T cell repertoires in COVID-19. In the original workflow: Reference gene primer amplification gave nucleated cell count estimates. Using immunoSEQ multiplex PCR, the repertoire was profiled, and TCRdb retains in-frame clones only, with some absent. The DNA gave D and trimming, while V, J and clone size come from that table. The sample has 300,000 to 400,000 clones; approximately 90% are singletons. This CDR3 has 11 amino acids. Germline lookup yields CDR1 DFQATT and CDR2 SNEGSKA (reference sequence). The germline V and J ends were trimmed by 5 bases and 2 bases, with 7 bases remaining between them.

The gene calls are TRBV20-1 and TRBJ2-7; TRBD1 is a possible D gene (6 bases). The sequenced material came from peripheral blood. This receptor was taken from a man in his thirties or forties with COVID-19, enrolled during active disease. CDR3 nucleotides: TGCAGTGCTCGGACAGCCTACGAGCAGTACTTC. It codes for CSARTAYEQYF.